The 20 T cell receptor beta chains below all came from one sample that was sequenced in a study of T cells in Graves' hyperthyroidism and ophthalmopathy. Amplification targeted TCR beta CDR3 regions from RNA transcripts. Using the HTBI primer set, a first-round RT-PCR was run on the TCR CDR3. TCRdb recomputed calls from the multiplex PCR reads with MiXCR, one row per CDR3 protein. The sample has 550,000 to 600,000 distinct CDR3 sequences, roughly 46% seen once. The specimen sequenced was peripheral blood or thyroid tissue (not recorded which). These receptors were obtained from an adult woman with Graves' disease, either hyperthyroidism or ophthalmopathy (not recorded which).

CDR3 protein: CASSREKGENTGELFF. CDR3 coding DNA: TGCGCCAGCAGCCGGGAGAAAGGAGAGAACACCGGGGAGCTGTTTTTT. The chain is built from TRBV5-1 and TRBJ2-2; D might be TRBD2 (6 bases). There are 16 residues in the CDR3. Trimming pared 4 bases from V and 1 base from J, leaving 14 bases between. Germline assignment: CDR1 SGHRS and CDR2 YFSETQ.

The table lists this clonotype with a few counts. DNA for the CDR3: TGTGCCAGCAGCTCGAATCTAGGCTACAATGAGCAGTTCTTC. Residues: CASSSNLGYNEQFF. This sequence joins TRBV11-2 and TRBJ2-7; unclear D gene. Judging by the DNA end, TRBJ2-1 fits better; the J call may be wrong. Germline lookup yields CDR1 SGHAT and CDR2 FQNNGV. This CDR3 comprises 14 residues.

The CDR3 region is CASTQLPYEQYF. CDR3 sequence (DNA): TGTGCCAGCACCCAACTGCCCTACGAGCAGTACTTC. The chain carries TRBV2 and TRBJ2-7; D remains ambiguous. CDR3 size: 12 residues. Germline V gene data show CDR1 as SNHLY and CDR2 as FYNNEI. V shed 7 bases and J shed 2 bases, with 9 bases lying between them.

This clonotype has at least ten counts. The chain combines TRBV7-3 with TRBJ1-1; D remains ambiguous. Trimming shortened V by 1 base and J by 4 bases, and 10 bases separated the two germline ends. Germline loops: CDR1 SGHTA, CDR2 FQGTGA. CDR3 length equals 14 residues. For the CDR3, the DNA is TGTGCCAGCAGCTTAATAGGTCAGAGCACTGAAGCTTTCTTT. Translation: CASSLIGQSTEAFF. The full variable domain, rest sourced from reference TRBV7-3 and TRBJ1-1, is GAGVSQTPSNKVTEKGKYVELRCDPISGHTALYWYRQSLGQGPEFLIYFQGTGAADDSGLPNDRFFAVRPEGSVSTLKIQRTERGDSAVYLCASSLIGQSTEAFFGQGTRLTVV.

Details on this clonotype: The final CDR3 position lacks the conserved phenylalanine or tryptophan, pointing to a likely read error. The limits of the CDR3 on the DNA are not certain, so only TCRdb's listed CDR3 is given. J is TRBJ1-4 and V is TRBV10-3; the table's TRBD1 call for D was not verified on the DNA. Germline CDR1 reads ENHRY; CDR2 reads SYGVKD. Both ends counted, the CDR3 spans 10 residues. CDR3 loop: CAISDGTWFS.

Comment on this clonotype: This may be a read error: a much more frequent sequence differs by one nucleotide. In DNA form, the CDR3 reads TGTACCAGCAGCGACCGAAGGGGGTTAGGCTCTGGAAACACCATATATTTT. It specifies CTSSDRRGLGSGNTIYF. This chain joins TRBV7-8 and TRBJ1-3, with D possibly matching TRBD1 (6 bases). This CDR3 is built from 17 residues. From germline, CDR1 is SGHVS and CDR2 FQNEAQ. Full variable domain (remainder filled in from reference TRBV7-8 and TRBJ1-3): GAGVSQSPRYKVAKRGQDVALRCDPISGHVSLFWYQQALGQGPEFLTYFQNEAQLDKSGLPSDRFFAERPEGSVSTLKIQRTQQEDSAVYLCTSSDRRGLGSGNTIYFGEGSWLTVV.

This clonotype came up a few times. The CDR3 bases are TGTGCCAGTAGTATCCTCCGGGACGCGCACAATGAGCAGTTCTTC. Protein product: CASSILRDAHNEQFF. V gene TRBV19 combines with J gene TRBJ2-1; D may be TRBD1 or TRBD2 (5 bases each). Trimming left V 3 bases short and J 5 bases short, with 14 bases between. The germline gives CDR1 LNHDA, CDR2 SQIVND (reference sequence). The CDR3 covers 15 residues.

There are many counts of this clonotype. The chain is built from TRBV20-1 and TRBJ2-2; 14 bases match TRBD2. This CDR3 region has 14 residues. Germline V gene lookup returns CDR1 DFQATT and CDR2 SNEGSKA (reference sequence). Losses at the gene ends were 5 bases for V and 5 bases for J; bases not matched to a gene: 1. The CDR3 spells CSAWTSGRTGELFF. The CDR3 DNA reads TGCAGTGCTTGGACTAGCGGGAGGACCGGGGAGCTGTTTTTT.

The chain is built from TRBV29-1 and TRBJ2-7; 11 bases map to TRBD1. Germline V gene data show CDR1 as SQVTM and CDR2 as ANQGSEA. This CDR3 comprises 15 residues. The J segment lost 0 bases and the V segment lost 4 bases, leaving 5 bases of the junction unmatched. CDR3 in DNA: TGCAGCGTTGGCCCGGGGACAGGGGGCTCCTACGAGCAGTACTTC. This translates into CSVGPGTGGSYEQYF.

This clonotype was recorded a few times. V gene TRBV27 combines with J gene TRBJ1-2; weak D call: TRBD1 (5 bases). This CDR3 is 15 amino acids long. Germline V gene lookup returns CDR1 MNHEY and CDR2 SMNVEV (reference sequence). V lost 5 bases and J 3 bases, leaving 16 bases between the germline ends. CDR3 region: CASSPGGGIDYGYTF. The CDR3 DNA reads TGTGCCAGCAGTCCAGGCGGGGGGATAGACTATGGCTACACCTTC.

This clonotype was observed at least ten times. The V and J genes are TRBV30 and TRBJ1-2, with D unclear. Germline CDR1 reads GTSNPN; CDR2 reads SVGIG (reference sequence). V lost 2 bases to trimming and J lost 8 bases, with 12 bases between them. This CDR3 has 12 residues. The CDR3 nucleotides are TGTGCCTGGAGTACCCGGACGGAGGGCTACACCTTC. Its translation is CAWSTRTEGYTF.

This clonotype was recorded many times. This chain uses TRBV13 with TRBJ1-2, with 7 bases identical to TRBD1. J gave up 11 bases and V 4 bases, and 7 bases lay outside the gene matches. From germline, CDR1 is PRHDT and CDR2 FYEKMQ (reference sequence). This CDR3 is 12 amino acids long. The CDR3 nucleotides are TGTGCCAGCAGCTCGAGACAGGGATTTTACACCTTC. It translates to CASSSRQGFYTF.

This clonotype was seen repeatedly, ten times or more. The CDR3 protein is CASSLFIENTEAFF. The CDR3 DNA reads as TGTGCCAGCAGTCTTTTTATTGAGAACACTGAAGCTTTCTTT. This sequence joins TRBV12-3 or TRBV12-4 and TRBJ1-1; D call uncertain. CDR3 length: 14 amino acids. Between the trimmed V and J ends, which lost 5 bases and 1 base, there was a span of 11 bases.

This clonotype occurred many times. The chain is built from TRBV20-1 and TRBJ2-2, with TRBD2 as a possible D gene (5 bases). Germline assignment: CDR1 DFQATT and CDR2 SNEGSKA (reference sequence). V lost 5 bases to trimming and J lost 7 bases, with 17 bases between them. This CDR3 region has 14 residues. The CDR3 loop reads CSASTGSESGELFF. The CDR3 DNA reads as TGCAGTGCTTCCACGGGGTCGGAAAGCGGGGAGCTGTTTTTT.

V and J are TRBV25-1 and TRBJ1-6; D gene uncertain. CDR3 length equals 15 residues. Germline CDR1 and CDR2: MGHDK and SYGVNS. V lost 1 base, J lost 7 bases, and 11 bases lay in between. DNA of the CDR3: TGTGCCAGCAGTGAATTGGGAGCGACCAATTCACCCCTCCACTTT. It encodes CASSELGATNSPLHF.

This clonotype was recorded many times. The chain couples TRBV5-1 to TRBJ1-1; D uncertain. V lost 3 bases, J lost 4 bases, and 13 bases lay in between. This CDR3 is 14 amino acids long. Germline V lookup: CDR1 SGHRS, CDR2 YFSETQ. The CDR3 is CASSSLYVSTEAFF. As DNA, the CDR3 is TGCGCCAGCAGCTCCCTGTACGTGTCCACTGAAGCTTTCTTT.

This clonotype was recorded many times. The chain links TRBV28 to TRBJ1-6; unclear D gene. Germline loops: CDR1 MDHEN, CDR2 SYDVKM. The ends were cut back, 1 base at V and 8 bases at J, with 9 bases in the middle. The CDR3 is 14 residues long. The CDR3 region is CASSLSDLYSPLHF. For the CDR3, the DNA is TGTGCCAGCAGTTTATCGGACCTGTATTCACCCCTCCACTTT.

The genes are TRBV20-1 and TRBJ2-5; 12 nucleotides align to TRBD2. Germline trimming cut 4 bases from V and 5 bases from J; bases unmatched to any gene: 5. Germline CDR1 DFQATT, CDR2 SNEGSKA (reference sequence). The CDR3 totals 14 residues. The CDR3 loop is CSAMTSGRMETQYF. CDR3 nucleotides: TGCAGTGCTATGACTAGCGGGAGAATGGAGACCCAGTACTTC.

This clonotype was observed at least ten times. The chain has TRBV7-2 and TRBJ1-1; 8 bases are shared with TRBD1. Germline values: CDR1 SGHTA, CDR2 FQGNSA. The CDR3 contains 14 residues. V lost 5 bases and J lost 7; bases outside the gene matches: 9. CDR3 sequence (DNA): TGTGCCAGCAGCCAGGACAGGGTTAGAGGTGAAGCTTTCTTT. As protein: CASSQDRVRGEAFF.

V gene TRBV14 combines with J gene TRBJ1-1, with a weak D call TRBD1 (5 bases). V lost 3 bases to trimming and J lost 3 bases, with 14 bases between them. The CDR3 is 15 amino acids. Germline CDR1 SGHDN, CDR2 FVKESK. The CDR3: CASSQGRGGDTEAFF. The DNA of the CDR3 is TGTGCCAGCAGCCAGGGGAGGGGAGGCGACACTGAAGCTTTCTTT.